This T cell receptor beta chain is drawn from a study of T cell responses to AZD1222 COVID-19 vaccine. The study, taken as a whole, reports: CD4 TCRs associated with vaccination spanned spike, dominating at 160-218 and 743-854.

A word on this clone: Its antigen is not identified.

The CDR3 has 13 residues. With 2 bases removed from V and 2 bases from J, the gap between germline ends came to 7 bases. CDR1 is SGHRS, CDR2 YFSETQ, per germline. Clones were read by immunoSEQ multiplex PCR, and TCRdb kept only the in-frame ones, dropping some. The sample lists about 150,000 clones; about nine tenths were seen once. This clonotype was obtained from an adult in good health. The specimen was peripheral blood, collected on day 0 of AZD1222 vaccination. The chain uses TRBV5-1 and TRBJ2-5, with D possibly matching TRBD2 (5 bases). The CDR3 sequence: CASSLTRQETQYF. The DNA for the CDR3 is TGCGCCAGCAGCTTAACTAGGCAAGAGACCCAGTACTTC. The variable domain in full, completed from reference TRBV5-1 and TRBJ2-5, reads KAGVTQTPRYLIKTRGQQVTLSCSPISGHRSVSWYQQTPGQGLQFLFEYFSETQRNKGNFPGRFSGRQFSNSRSEMNVSTLELGDSALYLCASSLTRQETQYFGPGTRLLVL.